This T cell receptor beta chain appears in the sequencing data of a study of OX40 agonist ivuxolimab in advanced cancers. Study-level points and caveats: On average, CD8+ T cells had more expanded clones than CD4+.

The method was immunoSEQ multiplex PCR; TCRdb's version includes in-frame clones alone and lacks a portion of them. The data show about 20,000 clones, over 80% seen once. This CDR3 contains 18 residues. CDR1 is SGHAT and CDR2 is FQNNGV in the germline V gene. The junction had 14 bases not matched to a gene; V was cut back by 5 bases and J by 2 bases. To note about this clone: The antigen remains unidentified.

The gene calls are TRBV11-2 and TRBJ2-3; 9 nucleotides line up with TRBD2. The TCR sequence derives from an adult with an advanced solid tumor such as melanoma, head and neck, liver or kidney cancer. Sequencing used CD4+ or CD8+ T cells sorted from blood, obtained in a trial of the OX40 agonist ivuxolimab. Written as DNA, the CDR3 is TGTGCCAGCAGCCGCGGCCCGAGCGGGGGGCCCCCCACAGATACGCAGTATTTT. Its protein is CASSRGPSGGPPTDTQYF.